This T cell receptor (beta chain) was identified during a study of cytomegalovirus exposure and HLA in healthy donors. Background on the study: Of the donors genotyped, approximately 400 in all, about 80% fell in the Caucasian-associated ancestry cluster.

The CDR3 sequence is 16 residues long. General observations from the study: The study put 150 to 200 TCR beta chains on its list as cytomegalovirus-associated. The majority of TCR sequences were rare, yet some public TCRs appeared in many donors.

Concerning this clone: The antigen remains undetermined.

60 Vbeta and 13 Jbeta primers were used in PCR. Assay: immunoSEQ multiplex PCR; the TCRdb copy retains only in-frame clones and omits some. The sample holds about 190,000 clones, about 84% seen once. This receptor was taken from a man aged 50 to 60 in good health and CMV-seronegative. The chain recombines TRBV21-1 with TRBJ2-5; the table's D call of TRBD2 was not tested on the DNA. TRBV21-1 has pseudogene status. Sequences were obtained from PBMCs. DNA for the CDR3: TGTGCCAGCACCCCACCTTGGGGGGGCCTCCAAGAGACCCAGTACTTC. Translation gives CASTPPWGGLQETQYF.